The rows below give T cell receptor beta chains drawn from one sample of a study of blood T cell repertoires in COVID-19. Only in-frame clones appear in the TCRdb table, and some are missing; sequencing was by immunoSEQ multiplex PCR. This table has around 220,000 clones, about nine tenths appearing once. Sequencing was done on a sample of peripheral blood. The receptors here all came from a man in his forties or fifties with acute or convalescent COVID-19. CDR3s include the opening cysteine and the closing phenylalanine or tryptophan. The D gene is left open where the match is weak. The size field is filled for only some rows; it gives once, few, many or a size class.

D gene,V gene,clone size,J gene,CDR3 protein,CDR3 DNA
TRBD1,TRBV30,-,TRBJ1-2,CAWSVTGQAGGYTF,TGTGCCTGGAGTGTAACAGGACAGGCAGGAGGCTACACCTTC
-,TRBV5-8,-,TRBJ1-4,CASTGGSEATNEKLFF,TGTGCCAGCACGGGAGGGTCGGAGGCAACTAATGAAAAACTGTTTTTT
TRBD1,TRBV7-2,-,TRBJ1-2,CASSSDRVRHGYTF,TGTGCCAGCAGCTCCGACAGGGTGAGGCATGGCTACACCTTC
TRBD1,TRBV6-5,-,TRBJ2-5,CASSLQGAGETQYF,TGTGCCAGCAGTTTACAGGGGGCGGGAGAGACCCAGTACTTC
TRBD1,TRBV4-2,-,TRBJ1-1,CASSQKDSGGNTEAFF,TGTGCCAGCAGCCAAAAAGATTCAGGGGGCAACACTGAAGCTTTCTTT
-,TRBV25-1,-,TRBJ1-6,CASSEFVSDYNSPLHF,TGTGCCAGCAGTGAATTTGTCTCAGACTATAATTCACCCCTCCACTTT
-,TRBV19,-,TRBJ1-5,CASRDEGFVQPQHF,TGTGCCAGTAGGGACGAGGGTTTCGTTCAGCCCCAGCATTTT
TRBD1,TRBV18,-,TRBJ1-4,CASSPLGTGREKLFF,TGTGCCAGCTCACCGCTAGGGACAGGGAGAGAAAAACTGTTTTTT
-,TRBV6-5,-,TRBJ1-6,CASSYSRRNSPLHF,TGTGCCAGCAGTTACTCGCGGCGAAATTCACCCCTCCACTTT
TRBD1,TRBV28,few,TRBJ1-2,CASSSRGTGPSNYGYTF,TGTGCCAGCAGTTCCCGGGGGACAGGCCCATCTAACTATGGCTACACCTTC
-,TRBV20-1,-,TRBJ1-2,CSVRSNYGYTF,TGCAGTGTTCGTTCTAACTATGGCTACACCTTC
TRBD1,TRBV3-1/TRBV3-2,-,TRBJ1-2,CASSQAGQPYYGYTF,TGTGCCAGCAGCCAAGCGGGACAGCCCTACTATGGCTACACCTTC
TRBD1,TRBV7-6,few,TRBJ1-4,CASSPTGGAGEKLFF,TGTGCCAGCAGCCCTACAGGGGGCGCTGGTGAAAAACTGTTTTTT
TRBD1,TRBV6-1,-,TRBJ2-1,CASSEERDRVKPQFF,TGTGCCAGCAGTGAAGAAAGGGACAGGGTAAAACCTCAGTTCTTC
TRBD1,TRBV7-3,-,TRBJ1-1,CASRQGARTEAFF,TGTGCCAGCAGACAGGGGGCGCGCACTGAAGCTTTCTTT
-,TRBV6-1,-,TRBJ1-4,CASSDGSLNEKLFF,TGTGCCAGCAGTGATGGGAGTTTAAATGAAAAACTGTTTTTT
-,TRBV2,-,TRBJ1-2,CASSELGSDYGYTF,TGTGCCAGCAGTGAACTAGGGAGTGACTATGGCTACACCTTC
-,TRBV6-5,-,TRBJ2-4,CASSYSSYNIQYF,TGTGCCAGCAGTTACTCTTCGTATAACATTCAGTACTTC
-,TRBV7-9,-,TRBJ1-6,CASSFLLQGNSPLHF,TGTGCCAGCAGCTTTCTGCTCCAGGGTAATTCACCCCTCCACTTT
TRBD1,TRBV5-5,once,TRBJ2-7,CASLSVEGAPYEQYF,TGTGCCAGCCTTTCGGTCGAGGGGGCCCCCTACGAGCAGTACTTC
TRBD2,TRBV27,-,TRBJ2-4,CASSLRRGVAKNIQYF,TGTGCCAGCAGTCTTCGCCGGGGGGTAGCCAAAAACATTCAGTACTTC
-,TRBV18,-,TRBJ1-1,CASSPYTNTEAFF,TGTGCCAGCTCACCATACACGAACACTGAAGCTTTCTTT
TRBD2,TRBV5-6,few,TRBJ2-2,CASSSRTSGGPRTGELFF,TGTGCCAGCAGCTCGCGGACTAGCGGGGGGCCGAGGACCGGGGAGCTGTTTTTT
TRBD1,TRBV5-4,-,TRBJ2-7,CASSLRRTGGDEQYF,TGTGCCAGCAGTCTACGTCGGACAGGGGGGGACGAGCAGTACTTC
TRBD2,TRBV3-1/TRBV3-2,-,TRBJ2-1,CASSRTAGTSSLNEQFF,TGTGCCAGCAGCCGGACCGCCGGGACTAGCTCCCTTAATGAGCAGTTCTTC
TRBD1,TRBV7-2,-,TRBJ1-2,CASSLAFGTGGRDGYTF,TGTGCCAGCAGCTTAGCTTTTGGGACAGGGGGCCGGGATGGCTACACCTTC
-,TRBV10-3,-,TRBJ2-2,CAISADTGELFF,TGTGCCATCAGTGCGGACACCGGGGAGCTGTTTTTT
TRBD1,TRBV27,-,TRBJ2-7,CASSSGTGEREQYF,TGTGCCAGCAGTTCCGGGACAGGGGAGCGCGAGCAGTACTTC
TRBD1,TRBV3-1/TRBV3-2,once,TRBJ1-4,CASSPHRDRATNEKLFF,TGTGCCAGCAGCCCCCACCGGGACAGGGCAACTAATGAAAAACTGTTTTTT
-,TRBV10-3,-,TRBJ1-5,CAISGGLHQPQHF,TGTGCCATCAGTGGGGGCTTACACCAGCCCCAGCATTTT
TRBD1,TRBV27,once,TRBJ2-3,CASTLLSGDRYAQYF,TGTGCCAGCACTCTCCTTTCCGGGGACAGATATGCGCAGTATTTT
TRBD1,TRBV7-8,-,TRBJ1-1,CASSLSGGVNTEAFF,TGTGCCAGCAGCTTGTCAGGGGGTGTAAACACTGAAGCTTTCTTT
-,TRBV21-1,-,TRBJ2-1,CASSKELAGGPHNEQFF,TGTGCCAGCAGCAAAGAGCTAGCGGGGGGGCCCCACAATGAGCAGTTCTTC
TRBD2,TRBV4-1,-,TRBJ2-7,CASSRGGSSYEQYF,TGCGCCAGCAGCCGCGGGGGGAGCTCCTACGAGCAGTACTTC
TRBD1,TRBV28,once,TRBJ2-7,CASSFGDRISYEQYF,TGTGCCAGCAGTTTTGGGGACAGGATTTCCTACGAGCAGTACTTC
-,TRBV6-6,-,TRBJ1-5,CASSSLTGSEPQHF,TGTGCCAGCAGTTCGTTAACAGGGTCGGAGCCCCAGCATTTT
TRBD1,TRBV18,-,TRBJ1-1,CASSPPAGGQGKAFF,TGTGCCAGCTCACCACCGGCGGGGGGACAGGGGAAAGCTTTCTTT
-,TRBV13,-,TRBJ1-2,CASSLSGQYDGNGYTF,TGTGCCAGCAGCCTAAGCGGACAGTACGACGGGAATGGCTACACCTTC
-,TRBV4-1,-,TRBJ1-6,CASSQAPPSGNSPLHF,TGCGCCAGCAGCCAAGCCCCCCCTTCGGGGAATTCACCCCTCCACTTT
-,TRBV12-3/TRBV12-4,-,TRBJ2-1,CASSFNRRNEQFF,TGTGCCAGCAGTTTTAACAGGCGCAATGAGCAGTTCTTC
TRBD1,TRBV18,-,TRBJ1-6,CASSPRTGRKNSPLHF,TGTGCCAGCTCACCGCGGACAGGGAGAAAAAATTCACCCCTCCACTTT
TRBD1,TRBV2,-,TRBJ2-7,CASSGPFTGTVTYEQYF,TGTGCCAGCAGTGGGCCTTTTACCGGGACAGTAACCTACGAGCAGTACTTC
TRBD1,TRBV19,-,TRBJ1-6,CASSTGTGAKGNSPLHF,TGTGCCAGTAGTACCGGGACAGGGGCCAAGGGGAATTCACCCCTCCACTTT
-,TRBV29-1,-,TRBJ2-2,CSVVVTPNTGELFF,TGCAGCGTTGTTGTGACTCCCAACACCGGGGAGCTGTTTTTT
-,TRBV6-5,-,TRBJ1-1,CASSRTGDNTEAFF,TGTGCCAGCAGCCGGACGGGGGATAACACTGAAGCTTTCTTT
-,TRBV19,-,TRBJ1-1,CASSPTGNTEAFF,TGTGCCAGTAGTCCTACAGGGAACACTGAAGCTTTCTTT
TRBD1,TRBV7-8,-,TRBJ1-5,CASSFGTGDNQPQHF,TGTGCCAGCAGCTTCGGGACAGGGGACAATCAGCCCCAGCATTTT
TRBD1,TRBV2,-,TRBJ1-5,CASSLGQGSNQPQHF,TGTGCCAGCAGTCTAGGACAGGGGAGCAATCAGCCCCAGCATTTT
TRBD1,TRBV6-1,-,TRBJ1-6,CASSEADRVGSPLHF,TGTGCCAGCAGTGAAGCAGACAGGGTGGGTTCACCCCTCCACTTT
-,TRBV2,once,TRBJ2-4,CASSRGLAKNIQYF,TGTGCCAGCAGTAGGGGCTTAGCCAAAAACATTCAGTACTTC